What follows describes a single T cell receptor (beta chain). Its specificity is unknown. V was clipped by 7 bases and J by 4 bases, with 16 bases between them. This CDR3 has 14 amino acids. These data originate in a study of blood T cells in healthy people across ages. Study-level results: No conclusive comparison of naive versus antigen-experienced cells was possible with unsorted PBMCs.

A sample-barcoded 5' primer and a J-beta primer mix were used in a second PCR of roughly 7 to 11 cycles. In TCRdb, the 5' RACE reads were re-called with MiXCR into one record per CDR3 protein. The sample has fewer than 950,000 distinct CDR3 sequences; under 40% are singletons. What was sequenced was blood. This chain links TRBV12-3 or TRBV12-4 with TRBJ1-1, with D uncertain. This clonotype originated in a man younger than 30 in good health. CDR3: CASNSPGYFTEAFF. DNA of the CDR3: TGTGCCAGCAATTCCCCGGGGTATTTCACTGAAGCTTTCTTT.